There are a few counts of the clone carrying this T cell receptor beta chain. Its specificity is not known. This specimen comes from a study of T cell repertoires in cytomegalovirus infection. Study background: Recently identified HLA-C-restricted and well-studied HLA-B-restricted CMV epitopes were used. Indications of both CMV infection and matching HLA type were provided by public TCR beta signatures.

V gave up 7 bases and J gave up 8 bases, with 9 bases separating them. The CDR3 has 11 residues. From germline, CDR1 is MNHNY and CDR2 SVGAGI (reference sequence). TCRdb reprocessed the reads via MiXCR and lists one record per CDR3 protein. In the table there are approximately 1,000,000 distinct CDR3 sequences, about a third of which are singletons. The genes are TRBV6-6 and TRBJ2-1; D might be TRBD1 (5 bases). The origin of this receptor is a human donor in good health (CMV status not recorded). Some clones in this sample may be carry-over from other donors' samples. The sample in question was cultured CD8+ T cells from PBMCs, obtained from culture after CMV antigen stimulation. The CDR3 sequence: CASNLGDEQFF. The CDR3 DNA follows: TGTGCCAGCAACCTAGGGGATGAGCAGTTCTTC.